The clone carrying this T cell receptor (beta chain) came up once. The assay was immunoSEQ multiplex PCR, and TCRdb's table has in-frame clones only and misses some. The sample includes over a million clones, 95% to 99% of them seen just once. This specimen belongs to a study of shared clonotypes between healthy human individuals. This CDR3 has 14 amino acids. Deletions cut 4 bases from V and 8 bases from J, with 15 bases between. CDR1 and CDR2 (germline): SGHRS, YFSETQ. What was sequenced was naive CD4+ T cells sorted from blood. Subset given: CD45RA+ positively selected. The receptor was isolated from a man aged 25-45 years in good health. The V and J genes are TRBV5-1 and TRBJ1-4; D possibly corresponds to TRBD1 (6 bases). The CDR3 is CASSRGQLVEKLFF. CDR3 DNA: TGCGCCAGCAGCCGAGGACAGCTAGTAGAAAAACTGTTTTTT.